A single sample is the source of the 7 T cell receptor beta chains below, sequenced in a study of T cell repertoires in cytomegalovirus infection. Each CDR3 protein gets one entry after TCRdb re-called the reads with MiXCR. Among more than 650,000 distinct CDR3 sequences, under 40% were seen once, and the ten largest hold around 2.8%. The source material was PBMCs. The receptor source for this set is a human donor in good health (CMV status not recorded). Some clones in this sample may be carry-over from other donors' samples.

Ten or more counts support this clonotype. V and J are TRBV7-2 and TRBJ2-7; TRBD2 is a possible D gene (6 bases). This CDR3 has 13 residues. Germline V gene sequence: CDR1 SGHTA, CDR2 FQGNSA. Trimming stripped 5 bases from V and 2 bases from J, with 10 bases between. CDR3 amino acids: CASSHGTPYEQYF. In DNA form, the CDR3 reads TGTGCCAGCAGCCACGGGACTCCCTACGAGCAGTACTTC.

The table lists this clonotype with a few counts. V usage is TRBV6-1 and J usage is TRBJ2-7; the D is unclear. The V gene's germline CDR1 is MNHNS and CDR2 SASEGT. V lost 10 bases to trimming and J lost 0 bases, with 10 bases between them. The CDR3 spans 12 residues. The CDR3: CATYKASYEQYF. The CDR3, as DNA: TGTGCCACCTACAAGGCCTCCTACGAGCAGTACTTC.

The V gene is TRBV11-1, the J gene TRBJ1-1; 8 positions agree with TRBD1. Unmatched junction bases numbered 8, after V lost 4 bases and J lost 1 base. Germline assignment: CDR1 SGHAT and CDR2 FQDESV (reference sequence). The CDR3 sequence is 16 residues long. The CDR3 is CASSSAPGGWNTEAFF. The CDR3 bases are TGTGCCAGCAGCTCCGCCCCAGGGGGCTGGAACACTGAAGCTTTCTTT.

The sample holds a few counts of this clonotype. V gene TRBV6-2 or TRBV6-3 combines with J gene TRBJ2-7; TRBD2 agrees at 9 bases. Germline values: CDR1 MNHEY, CDR2 SVGEGT. The CDR3 covers 19 residues. Trimming at V came to 0 bases and at J to 1 base, leaving 13 bases not matched to a gene. CDR3 loop: CASSYSRTSESLLSYEQYF. DNA of the CDR3: TGTGCCAGCAGTTACTCGAGGACTAGCGAGAGCCTCCTGTCCTACGAGCAGTACTTC.

This clonotype has ten or more counts. This chain uses TRBV19 with TRBJ1-1; a weak D match, TRBD1 (5 bases). Germline assignment: CDR1 LNHDA and CDR2 SQIVND (reference sequence). The length of the CDR3 is 14 residues. V lost 4 bases and J lost 6, with 15 bases in between. CDR3 coding DNA: TGTGCCAGTAGTAGGCAGGGAAGTGGTTCTGAAGCTTTCTTT. Amino acids: CASSRQGSGSEAFF.

The chain joins TRBV15 to TRBJ2-3, with 7 nucleotides matching TRBD1. V was pared by 7 bases and J by 2 bases, with 6 bases of the junction left unmatched. Germline V gene data show CDR1 as LNHNV and CDR2 as YYDKDF (reference sequence). The CDR3 covers 14 residues. CDR3 in amino acids: CATNRGSFTDTQYF. DNA of the CDR3: TGTGCCACCAACAGGGGTTCCTTCACAGATACGCAGTATTTT.

The J gene is TRBJ1-5, the V gene TRBV4-1, with TRBD1 matching over 8 bases. The CDR3 totals 15 residues. The J segment lost 4 bases and the V segment lost 3 bases, leaving 5 bases of the junction unmatched. CDR1 is MGHRA and CDR2 is YSYEKL in the germline V gene. Written as DNA, the CDR3 is TGCGCCAGCAGCCATGTTGACAGGGGTAATCAGCCCCAGCATTTT. Translating it yields CASSHVDRGNQPQHF.